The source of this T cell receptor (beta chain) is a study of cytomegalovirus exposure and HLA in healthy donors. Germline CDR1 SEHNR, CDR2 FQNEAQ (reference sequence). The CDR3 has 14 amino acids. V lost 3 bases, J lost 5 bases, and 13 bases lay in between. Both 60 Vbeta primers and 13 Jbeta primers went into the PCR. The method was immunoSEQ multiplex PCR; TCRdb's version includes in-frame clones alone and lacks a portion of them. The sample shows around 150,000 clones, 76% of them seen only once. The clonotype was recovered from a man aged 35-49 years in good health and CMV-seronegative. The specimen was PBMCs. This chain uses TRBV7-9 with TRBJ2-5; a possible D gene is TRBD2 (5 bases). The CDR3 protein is CASSFLAGGETQYF. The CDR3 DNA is TGTGCCAGCAGCTTTCTAGCAGGCGGGGAGACCCAGTACTTC.